These 20 T cell receptor beta chains share one sample of origin, sequenced in a study of blood T cell repertoires in COVID-19. Profiled with immunoSEQ multiplex PCR; TCRdb holds only in-frame clones, not every one. Of approximately 170,000 clones listed, roughly 83% were seen once; the top ten hold 2.5% to 3.5%. Sequences were obtained from PBMCs or T cells enriched from blood (not recorded which). These receptors were taken from a woman aged 30 to 39 who had recovered from COVID-19.

This sequence joins TRBV7-8 and TRBJ2-1; the D gene is possibly TRBD2 (5 bases). V lost 1 base, J lost 3 bases, and 10 bases lay in between. Germline V CDR1 and CDR2: SGHVS, FQNEAQ. The CDR3 totals 15 residues. CDR3 nucleotide sequence: TGTGCCAGCAGCTTAGAAGCTAGCTACTACAATGAGCAGTTCTTC. This sequence encodes CASSLEASYYNEQFF.

The chain is built from TRBV5-1 and TRBJ2-5; no reliable D call. The germline V gene encodes CDR1 SGHRS and CDR2 YFSETQ. Deletions cut 2 bases from V and 4 bases from J, with 6 bases between. The length of the CDR3 is 12 residues. CDR3 DNA: TGCGCCAGCAGCTTAGGAGTAGAGACCCAGTACTTC. As protein: CASSLGVETQYF.

The rearrangement uses TRBV12-3 or TRBV12-4 and TRBJ1-1; maybe TRBD1 (6 bases). V was shortened by 5 bases and J by 7 bases, with 11 bases between the two germline ends. CDR3 length: 12 amino acids. CDR3 residues: CASSEKGVEAFF. CDR3 bases: TGTGCCAGCAGTGAAAAGGGGGTTGAAGCTTTCTTT.

The chain has TRBV25-1 and TRBJ1-3, with a possible D match to TRBD1 (6 bases). Deletions cut 7 bases from V and 0 bases from J, with 13 bases between. Germline V gene lookup returns CDR1 MGHDK and CDR2 SYGVNS. CDR3 length equals 15 residues. The CDR3 region is CASIGQLSSGNTIYF. CDR3 DNA: TGTGCCAGCATTGGACAGCTCAGCTCTGGAAACACCATATATTTT.

The CDR3 is CARSQRTGRIAGNTIYF. DNA for the CDR3: TGTGCCAGAAGCCAGCGGACAGGGAGGATCGCCGGAAACACCATATATTTT. The chain couples TRBV5-3 to TRBJ1-3; TRBD1 matches 8 bases. TRBV5-3 is given ORF status, its function remaining uncertain. Unmatched junction bases numbered 13, after V lost 4 bases and J lost 4 bases. This CDR3 comprises 17 residues.

The chain has TRBV29-1 and TRBJ2-7, with TRBD1 matching 8 bases. The CDR3 loop spans 14 amino acids. The J segment lost 3 bases and the V segment lost 1 base, leaving 5 bases of the junction unmatched. From germline, CDR1 is SQVTM and CDR2 ANQGSEA. This CDR3 reads CSVEGTGKNYEQYF. The CDR3 DNA sequence: TGCAGCGTTGAAGGGACAGGGAAGAACTACGAGCAGTACTTC.

This CDR3 reads CASSVVPGLPSYQETQYF. CDR3 nucleotides: TGTGCCAGCAGCGTAGTCCCTGGTCTACCATCGTACCAAGAGACCCAGTACTTC. The chain couples TRBV9 to TRBJ2-5; no clear D gene. Trimming stripped 0 bases from V and 0 bases from J, with 18 bases between. CDR3 length equals 18 residues. Germline V gene sequence: CDR1 SGDLS, CDR2 YYNGEE.

The V gene is TRBV7-8, the J gene TRBJ1-1; D is possibly TRBD1 (6 bases). V gave up 8 bases and J gave up 8 bases, with 12 bases separating them. This CDR3 region has 11 residues. The germline V gene has CDR1 SGHVS and CDR2 FQNEAQ. Here the CDR3 DNA reads TGTGCCAGCGCACCCGGGACAGAAGCTTTCTTT. Amino acid sequence: CASAPGTEAFF.

This rearrangement joins TRBV3-1 (or the pseudogene TRBV3-2) to TRBJ1-6; possibly TRBD1 for D (6 bases). The germline V gene has CDR1 LGHDT and CDR2 YNNKEL (reference sequence). Trimming pared 3 bases from V and 7 bases from J, leaving 10 bases between. There are 14 residues in the CDR3. CDR3 sequence reads: CASSHRGRNSPLHF. The CDR3 DNA follows: TGTGCCAGCAGCCACAGGGGTAGGAATTCACCCCTCCACTTT.

The chain employs TRBV9 and TRBJ2-1, with 10 bases matching TRBD2. V dropped 3 bases and J dropped 3; count of bases not matched to a gene: 21. The CDR3 totals 21 residues. CDR1 is SGDLS and CDR2 is YYNGEE in the germline V gene. CDR3 loop: CASSASPASGRRTGGYNEQFF. As DNA, the CDR3 is TGTGCCAGCAGCGCTTCCCCCGCTAGCGGGAGAAGAACAGGGGGCTACAATGAGCAGTTCTTC.

The rearrangement links TRBV7-9 to TRBJ2-1, with a possible D match to TRBD2 (6 bases). CDR1 is SEHNR and CDR2 is FQNEAQ in the germline V gene (reference sequence). This CDR3 spans 14 amino acids. V lost 5 bases and J 9 bases, leaving 17 bases between the germline ends. The CDR3 here is CASSPRGTDLEQFF. The CDR3 DNA sequence: TGTGCCAGCAGCCCCCGAGGGACTGATCTTGAGCAGTTCTTC.

The rearrangement uses TRBV7-9 and TRBJ1-1; unclear D gene. CDR1 is SEHNR and CDR2 is FQNEAQ in the germline V gene (reference sequence). Between the trimmed V and J ends, which lost 1 base and 11 bases, there was a span of 5 bases. This CDR3 has 10 amino acids. The CDR3 DNA sequence: TGTGCCAGCAGCTTAGACAAGGCTTTCTTT. Translating it yields CASSLDKAFF.

V gene TRBV21-1 combines with J gene TRBJ1-2; the table's D call of TRBD1 was not tested on the DNA. TRBV21-1 is shown as a pseudogene. This CDR3 has 16 residues. This CDR3 reads CASRQSLRQGWYGYTF. CDR3 coding DNA: TGTGCCAGCAGGCAAAGCCTCCGACAGGGATGGTATGGCTACACCTTC.

This clone occurred once. The J gene is TRBJ2-5, the V gene TRBV3-1 (or the pseudogene TRBV3-2); 7 bases are shared with TRBD2. This CDR3 is 14 amino acids long. Germline V gene data show CDR1 as LGHDT and CDR2 as YNNKEL (reference sequence). The ends lost 6 bases at V and 0 bases at J; junction bases unmatched: 4. The CDR3 nucleotides are TGTGCCAGCAGTATTCTAGCGGACCAAGAGACCCAGTACTTC. Encoded protein: CASSILADQETQYF.

The chain uses TRBV24-1 and TRBJ2-4, with 8 bases fitting TRBD1. The CDR3 consists of 18 residues. After removal of 3 bases from V and 3 bases from J, the junction contained 12 bases not matched to a gene. Germline CDR1 reads KGHDR; CDR2 reads SFDVKD. Here the CDR3 DNA reads TGTGCCACCAGTGATGGAGCCCCCCGGGGACAGGACAAAAACATTCAGTACTTC. Translated: CATSDGAPRGQDKNIQYF.

The chain carries TRBV18 and TRBJ1-1; no firm D call. V dropped 5 bases and J dropped 3 bases, with 16 bases sitting between them. Per the germline V gene, CDR1 is KGHSH and CDR2 is LQKENI. The CDR3 runs to 15 residues. The CDR3 sequence is CASSSRRGRDTEAFF. In DNA, the CDR3 is TGTGCCAGCTCAAGTCGGAGAGGTCGGGACACTGAAGCTTTCTTT.

The chain couples TRBV27 to TRBJ2-2; TRBD1 might be the D (5 bases). Looked up from germline, CDR1 is MNHEY and CDR2 is SMNVEV (reference sequence). The V gene lost 4 bases and the J gene lost 2 bases, with 11 bases spanning the gap. This CDR3 is built from 15 residues. CDR3 protein: CASSSVGANTGELFF. The DNA for the CDR3 is TGTGCCAGCAGTTCGGTAGGGGCTAACACCGGGGAGCTGTTTTTT.

The rearrangement uses TRBV2 and TRBJ2-3, with 16 nucleotides matching TRBD2. The CDR3 has 17 amino acids. With V trimmed by 4 bases and J by 6 bases, 7 bases remained unmatched. Germline V gives CDR1 SNHLY, CDR2 FYNNEI. The CDR3 reads CASSGGTSGGAWDTQYF. The CDR3 DNA sequence: TGTGCCAGCAGTGGAGGGACTAGCGGGGGGGCCTGGGATACGCAGTATTTT.

The sample holds one count of this clone. CDR3 DNA sequence: TGTGCCAGCAGCGTTGGGCAGGGGCTCTCCTACGAGCAGTACTTC. It translates to CASSVGQGLSYEQYF. This chain uses TRBV9 with TRBJ2-7; maybe TRBD1 (6 bases). Germline values: CDR1 SGDLS, CDR2 YYNGEE. V lost 2 bases and J lost 0, with 12 bases in between. The CDR3 length is 15 residues.

V gene TRBV11-2 combines with J gene TRBJ2-7, with D maybe TRBD1 (6 bases). Germline CDR1 SGHAT, CDR2 FQNNGV. V gave up 6 bases and J gave up 1 base, with 25 bases separating them. This CDR3 contains 18 residues. CDR3: CASRPPQGRGTFSYEQYF. CDR3 bases: TGTGCCAGCAGACCGCCACAGGGACGAGGAACCTTTTCCTACGAGCAGTACTTC.